The 10 T cell receptor beta chains presented below share a single source sample, sequenced in a study of T cells in localized non-small cell lung cancer. Some clones are missing from TCRdb's copy, which holds only in-frame ones; the method was immunoSEQ multiplex PCR. The sample lists approximately 2,500 clones, around 29% occurring once. The sequencing used lung tumor tissue, collected before any cancer treatment. The receptors derive from a woman aged 35-75 years with stage I lung adenocarcinoma.

The rearrangement uses TRBV9 and TRBJ2-3; tentatively, D is TRBD1 (6 bases). This CDR3 is 13 amino acids long. The V gene's germline CDR1 is SGDLS and CDR2 YYNGEE. The V and J ends lost 7 bases and 3 bases respectively, with 12 bases between them. This CDR3 is CASGLTGTDTQYF. The CDR3 nucleotides read TGTGCCAGCGGGTTGACAGGAACAGATACGCAGTATTTT.

The V and J genes are TRBV10-3 and TRBJ1-3; possible D gene TRBD1, 5 bases. Deletions cut 8 bases from V and 0 bases from J, with 14 bases between. Germline CDR1 reads ENHRY; CDR2 reads SYGVKD. This CDR3 is 15 amino acids long. The chain's CDR3 is CAILDPGRSGNTIYF. The CDR3 DNA is TGTGCCATCCTCGATCCGGGGCGCTCTGGAAACACCATATATTTT.

V usage is TRBV6-8 and J usage is TRBJ2-7; 11 bases match TRBD2. CDR3 length: 16 amino acids. V trimming: 5 bases; J trimming: 2 bases; junction bases outside the gene matches: 8. Germline lookup yields CDR1 MNHGY and CDR2 SAAAGT. The CDR3: CASSPTTSGTTYEQYF. Here the CDR3 DNA reads TGTGCCAGCAGTCCGACGACTAGCGGGACGACCTACGAGCAGTACTTC.

The gene calls are TRBV5-1 and TRBJ2-3, with 10 bases matching TRBD2. The CDR3 runs 17 residues. Germline CDR1 reads SGHRS; CDR2 reads YFSETQ. V shed 3 bases and J 3 bases; nucleotides not matched to a gene: 10. The CDR3 DNA is TGCGCCAGCAGCTCGCCTGATCTAGCGGGAGCAACAGATACGCAGTATTTT. Protein sequence: CASSSPDLAGATDTQYF.

The CDR3 is CASSLSKPGRAFF. CDR3 DNA sequence: TGTGCCAGCAGCTTATCAAAGCCCGGGAGAGCTTTCTTT. The chain carries TRBV7-1 and TRBJ1-1; D is unclear. TRBV7-1 is an ORF; its function is uncertain. The CDR3 contains 13 residues. V was trimmed by 4 bases and J by 10 bases, leaving 16 bases between them.

The rearrangement links TRBV19 to TRBJ1-1; no reliable D call. This CDR3 is built from 16 residues. V was trimmed by 5 bases and J by 3 bases, leaving 19 bases between them. Germline V gene sequence: CDR1 LNHDA, CDR2 SQIVND (reference sequence). CDR3 nucleotide sequence: TGTGCCAGTAGTCCGGACCCTATTTTCATGGACACTGAAGCTTTCTTT. Translation gives CASSPDPIFMDTEAFF.

This chain uses TRBV10-2 with TRBJ2-1, with D possibly being TRBD1 or TRBD2 (7 bases each). V lost 0 bases and J lost 6, with 27 bases in between. Per the germline V gene, CDR1 is WSHSY and CDR2 is SAAADI. There are 20 residues in the CDR3. The CDR3 spells CASSESNRQPGEGARNEQFF. The CDR3 nucleotides read TGCGCCAGCAGTGAGTCGAACCGCCAACCCGGGGAGGGGGCGCGCAATGAGCAGTTCTTC.

V is TRBV11-3 and J is TRBJ1-4; 7 bases align to TRBD1. The V and J ends lost 4 bases and 5 bases, in that order; junction bases with no gene match: 13. CDR3 length: 17 amino acids. CDR1 and CDR2 (germline): SGHNT, YENEEA. The CDR3 DNA follows: TGTGCCAGCAGCTCCGTACGCCGAGGGGGCAAGAATGAAAAACTGTTTTTT. It translates to CASSSVRRGGKNEKLFF.

The gene calls are TRBV11-3 and TRBJ2-1; 7 nucleotides align to TRBD1. From germline, CDR1 is SGHNT and CDR2 YENEEA. The CDR3 has 15 amino acids. J was trimmed by 5 bases and V by 2 bases; bases with no gene match: 6. In nucleotides, the CDR3 is TGTGCCAGCAGCTTACGGGACAGACTGGACAATGAGCAGTTCTTC. Amino acids: CASSLRDRLDNEQFF.

This clone was counted between two and nine times. The V call is TRBV6-8, the J call TRBJ2-1, with 11 positions matching TRBD2. V trimming: 10 bases; J trimming: 5 bases; junction bases outside the gene matches: 4. This CDR3 has 13 residues. In germline, CDR1 is MNHGY, CDR2 SAAAGT. CDR3 DNA sequence: TGTGCCACCGGGACTAGCGGAGACAATGAGCAGTTCTTC. It codes for CATGTSGDNEQFF.